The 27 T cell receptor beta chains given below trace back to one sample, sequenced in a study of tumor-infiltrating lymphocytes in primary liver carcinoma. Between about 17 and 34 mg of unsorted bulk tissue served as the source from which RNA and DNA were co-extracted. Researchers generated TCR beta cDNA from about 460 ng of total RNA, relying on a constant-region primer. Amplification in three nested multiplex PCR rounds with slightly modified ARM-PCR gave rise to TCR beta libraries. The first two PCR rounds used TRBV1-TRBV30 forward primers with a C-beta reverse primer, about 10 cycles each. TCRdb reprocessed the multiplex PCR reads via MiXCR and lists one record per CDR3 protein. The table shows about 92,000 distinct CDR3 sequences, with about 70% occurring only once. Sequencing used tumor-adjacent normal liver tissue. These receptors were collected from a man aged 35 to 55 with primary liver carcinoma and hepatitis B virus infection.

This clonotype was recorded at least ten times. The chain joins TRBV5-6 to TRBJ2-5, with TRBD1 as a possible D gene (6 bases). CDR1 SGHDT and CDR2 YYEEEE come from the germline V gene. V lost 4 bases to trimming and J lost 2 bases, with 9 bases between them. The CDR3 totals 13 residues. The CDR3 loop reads CASSPQGQETQYF. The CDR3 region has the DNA TGTGCCAGCAGCCCCCAGGGGCAAGAGACCCAGTACTTC.

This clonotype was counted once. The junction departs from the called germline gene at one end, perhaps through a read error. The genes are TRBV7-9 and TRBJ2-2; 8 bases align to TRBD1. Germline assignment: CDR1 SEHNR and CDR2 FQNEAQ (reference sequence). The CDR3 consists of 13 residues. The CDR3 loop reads CVSSSQGAGELFF. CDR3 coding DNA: TGTGTCAGCAGTTCTCAGGGGGCTGGGGAGCTGTTTTTT.

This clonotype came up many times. CDR3 in amino acids: CASSYNLAGVGNEQFF. CDR3 DNA: TGTGCCAGCAGTTACAACCTAGCGGGAGTCGGTAATGAGCAGTTCTTC. The chain has TRBV6-2 or TRBV6-3 and TRBJ2-1, with 10 bases aligning to TRBD2. The V gene's germline CDR1 is MNHEY and CDR2 SVGEGT. The CDR3 extends over 16 amino acids. Germline trimming cut 2 bases from V and 7 bases from J; bases unmatched to any gene: 8.

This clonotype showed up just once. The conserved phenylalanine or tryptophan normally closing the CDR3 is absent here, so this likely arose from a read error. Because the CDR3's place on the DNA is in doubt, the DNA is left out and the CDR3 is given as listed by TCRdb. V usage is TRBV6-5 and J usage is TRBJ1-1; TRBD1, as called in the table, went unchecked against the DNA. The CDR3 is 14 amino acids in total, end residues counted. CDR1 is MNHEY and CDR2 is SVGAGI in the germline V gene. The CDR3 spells CASRPTGPNTEVFS.

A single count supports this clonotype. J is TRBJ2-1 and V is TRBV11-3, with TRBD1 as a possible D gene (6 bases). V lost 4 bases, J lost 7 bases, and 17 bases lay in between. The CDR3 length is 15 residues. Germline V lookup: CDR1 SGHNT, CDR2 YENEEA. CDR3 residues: CASSSTGIASNEQFF. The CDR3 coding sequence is TGTGCCAGCAGCTCGACAGGAATAGCCTCGAATGAGCAGTTCTTC. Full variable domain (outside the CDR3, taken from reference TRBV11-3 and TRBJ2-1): EAGVVQSPRYKIIEKKQPVAFWCNPISGHNTLYWYLQNLGQGPELLIRYENEEAVDDSQLPKDRFSAERLKGVDSTLKIQPAELGDSAVYLCASSSTGIASNEQFFGPGTRLTVL.

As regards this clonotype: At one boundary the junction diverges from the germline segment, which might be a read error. CDR3 sequence: CVSSYPLGRGRTDKQYF. CDR3 DNA sequence: TGTGTCAGCAGTTACCCCCTCGGCAGGGGAAGGACAGATAAGCAGTATTTT. The chain is built from TRBV6-6 and TRBJ2-3, with D possibly matching TRBD1 (6 bases). CDR3 length: 17 amino acids. Germline lookup yields CDR1 MNHNY and CDR2 SVGAGI (reference sequence).

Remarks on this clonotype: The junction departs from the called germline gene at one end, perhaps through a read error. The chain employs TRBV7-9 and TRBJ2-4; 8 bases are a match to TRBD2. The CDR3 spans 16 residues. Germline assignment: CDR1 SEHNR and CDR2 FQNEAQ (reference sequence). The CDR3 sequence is CASSLVGGLAKNIQHF. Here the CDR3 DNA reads TGTGCCAGCAGCTTAGTAGGAGGACTAGCCAAAAACATTCAGCACTTC. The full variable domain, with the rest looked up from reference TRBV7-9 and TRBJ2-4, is DTGVSQNPRHKITKRGQNVTFRCDPISEHNRLYWYRQTLGQGPEFLTYFQNEAQLEKSRLLSDRFSAERPKGSFSTLEIQRTEQGDSAMYLCASSLVGGLAKNIQHFGAGTRLSVL.

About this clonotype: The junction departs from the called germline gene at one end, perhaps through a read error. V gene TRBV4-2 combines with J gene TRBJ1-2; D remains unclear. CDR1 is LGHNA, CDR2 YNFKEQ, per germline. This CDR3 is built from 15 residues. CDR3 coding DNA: TGTCCCAGCAGCCAAGATGCACGGGAAAGCTATGGCTACACCTTC. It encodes CPSSQDARESYGYTF.

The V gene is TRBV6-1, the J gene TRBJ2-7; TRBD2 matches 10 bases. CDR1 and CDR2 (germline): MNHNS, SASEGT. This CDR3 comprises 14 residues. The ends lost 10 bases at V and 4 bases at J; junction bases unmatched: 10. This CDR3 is CANNPGLAAYEQYF. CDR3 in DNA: TGTGCCAACAATCCTGGACTAGCGGCTTACGAGCAGTACTTC.

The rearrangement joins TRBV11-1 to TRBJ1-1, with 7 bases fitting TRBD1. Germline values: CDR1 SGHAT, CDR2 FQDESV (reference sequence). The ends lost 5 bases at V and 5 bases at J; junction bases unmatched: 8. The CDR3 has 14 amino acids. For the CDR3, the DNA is TGTGCCAGCAGCATAAGGGGGCAGGGGACTGAAGCTTTCTTT. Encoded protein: CASSIRGQGTEAFF.

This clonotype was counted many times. CDR3 nucleotides: TGTGCCATCAGTGAGTCCCTACCGGGACAGGGGAATCAGCCCCAGCATTTT. It yields the protein CAISESLPGQGNQPQHF. J is TRBJ1-5 and V is TRBV10-3; 10 bases agree with TRBD1. The CDR3 sequence is 17 residues long. V lost 0 bases and J lost 4; bases outside the gene matches: 6. Germline V gene data show CDR1 as ENHRY and CDR2 as SYGVKD.

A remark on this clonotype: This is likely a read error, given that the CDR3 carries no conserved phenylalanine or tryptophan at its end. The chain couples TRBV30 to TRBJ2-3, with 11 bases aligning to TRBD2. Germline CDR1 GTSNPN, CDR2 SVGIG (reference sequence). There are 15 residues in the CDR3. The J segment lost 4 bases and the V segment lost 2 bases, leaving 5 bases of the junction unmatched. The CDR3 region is CAWSSLAGGADTQYL. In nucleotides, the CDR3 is TGTGCCTGGAGTTCATTAGCGGGAGGGGCAGATACGCAGTATTTA.

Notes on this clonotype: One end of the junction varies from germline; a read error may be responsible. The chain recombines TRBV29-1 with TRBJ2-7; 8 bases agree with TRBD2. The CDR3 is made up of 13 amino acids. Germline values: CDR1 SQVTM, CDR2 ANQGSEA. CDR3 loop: CSMDREGTYEQYF. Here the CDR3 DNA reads TGCAGCATGGACCGGGAGGGTACCTACGAACAGTACTTC.

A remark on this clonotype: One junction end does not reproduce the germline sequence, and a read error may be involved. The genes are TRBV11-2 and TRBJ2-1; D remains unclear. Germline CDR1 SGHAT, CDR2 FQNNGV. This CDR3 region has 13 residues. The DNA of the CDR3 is TGTGCCAGTAGCTTAGAGGTGGGAACTGAGCAGCTCTTC. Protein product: CASSLEVGTEQLF.

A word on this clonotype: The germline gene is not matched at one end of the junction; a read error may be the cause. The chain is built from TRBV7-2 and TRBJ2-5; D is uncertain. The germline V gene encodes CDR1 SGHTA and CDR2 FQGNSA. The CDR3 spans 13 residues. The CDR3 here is CVSSHEFQETQYF. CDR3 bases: TGTGTCAGCAGCCATGAATTCCAAGAGACCCAGTACTTC. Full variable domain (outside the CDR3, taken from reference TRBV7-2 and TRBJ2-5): GAGVSQSPSNKVTEKGKDVELRCDPISGHTALYWYRQSLGQGLEFLIYFQGNSAPDKSGLPSDRFSAERTGGSVSTLTIQRTQQEDSAVYLCVSSHEFQETQYFGPGTRLLVL.

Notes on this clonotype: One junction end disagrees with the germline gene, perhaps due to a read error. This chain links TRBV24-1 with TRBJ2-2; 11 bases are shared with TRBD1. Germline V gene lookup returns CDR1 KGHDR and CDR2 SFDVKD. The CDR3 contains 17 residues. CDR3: CASSDPAGTGGPGELFF. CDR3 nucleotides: TGTGCCAGCAGTGACCCCGCCGGGACAGGGGGTCCAGGGGAGCTGTTTTTT.

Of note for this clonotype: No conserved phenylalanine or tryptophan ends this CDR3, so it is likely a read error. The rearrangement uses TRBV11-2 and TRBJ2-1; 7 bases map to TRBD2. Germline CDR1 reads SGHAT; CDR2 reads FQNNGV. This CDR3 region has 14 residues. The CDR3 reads CASSAAGNRNVQFL. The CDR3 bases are TGTGCCAGCAGCGCAGCGGGAAATCGCAATGTGCAGTTCTTG.

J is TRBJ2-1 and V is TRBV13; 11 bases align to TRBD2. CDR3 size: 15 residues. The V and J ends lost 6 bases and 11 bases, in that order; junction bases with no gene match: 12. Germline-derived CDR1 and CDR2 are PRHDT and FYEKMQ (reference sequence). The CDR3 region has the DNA TGTGCCAGCAGTTTACTAGCGGGGGCCTATGGTAAGCAGTTCTTC. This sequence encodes CASSLLAGAYGKQFF.

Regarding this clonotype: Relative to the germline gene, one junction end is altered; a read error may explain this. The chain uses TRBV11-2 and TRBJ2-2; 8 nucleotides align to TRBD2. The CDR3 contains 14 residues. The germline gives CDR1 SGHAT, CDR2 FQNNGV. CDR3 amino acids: CANSPSGTRGEPFF. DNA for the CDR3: TGTGCCAACAGCCCAAGCGGGACGCGGGGGGAGCCGTTTTTT. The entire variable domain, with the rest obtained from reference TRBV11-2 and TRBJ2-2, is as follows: EAGVAQSPRYKIIEKRQSVAFWCNPISGHATLYWYQQILGQGPKLLIQFQNNGVVDDSQLPKDRFSAERLKGVDSTLKIQPAKLEDSAVYLCANSPSGTRGEPFFGEGSRLTVL.

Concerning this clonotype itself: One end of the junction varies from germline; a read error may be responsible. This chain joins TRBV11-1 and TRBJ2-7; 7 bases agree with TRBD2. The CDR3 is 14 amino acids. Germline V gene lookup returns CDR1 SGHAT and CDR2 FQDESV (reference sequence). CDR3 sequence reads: CASSPAGVFYEQHF. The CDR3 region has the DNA TGTGCCAGCAGCCCTGCGGGGGTCTTCTACGAGCAGCACTTC. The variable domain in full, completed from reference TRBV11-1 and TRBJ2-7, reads EAEVAQSPRYKITEKSQAVAFWCDPISGHATLYWYRQILGQGPELLVQFQDESVVDDSQLPKDRFSAERLKGVDSTLKIQPAELGDSAMYLCASSPAGVFYEQHFGPGTRLTVT.

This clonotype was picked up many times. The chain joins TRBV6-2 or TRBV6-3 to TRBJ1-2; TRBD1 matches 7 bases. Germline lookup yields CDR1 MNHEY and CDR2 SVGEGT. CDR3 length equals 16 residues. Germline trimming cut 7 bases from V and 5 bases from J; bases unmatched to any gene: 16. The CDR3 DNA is TGTGCCAGCAATCCAGAGGGGGCATTCTTCGGGTATGGCTACACCTTC. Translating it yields CASNPEGAFFGYGYTF.

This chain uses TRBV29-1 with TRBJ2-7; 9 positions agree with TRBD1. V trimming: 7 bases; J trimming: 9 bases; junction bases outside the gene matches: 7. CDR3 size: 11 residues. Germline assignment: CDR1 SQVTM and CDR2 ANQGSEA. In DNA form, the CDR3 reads TGCAGCGCGGGGACAGGGTTCGGGCAGTACTTC. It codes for CSAGTGFGQYF.

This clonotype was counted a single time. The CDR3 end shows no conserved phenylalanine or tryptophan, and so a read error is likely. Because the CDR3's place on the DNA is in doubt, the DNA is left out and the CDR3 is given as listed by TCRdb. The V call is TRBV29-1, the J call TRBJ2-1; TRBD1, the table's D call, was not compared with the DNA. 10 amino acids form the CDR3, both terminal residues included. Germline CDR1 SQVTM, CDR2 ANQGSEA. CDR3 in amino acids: CSVGRDPRFV.

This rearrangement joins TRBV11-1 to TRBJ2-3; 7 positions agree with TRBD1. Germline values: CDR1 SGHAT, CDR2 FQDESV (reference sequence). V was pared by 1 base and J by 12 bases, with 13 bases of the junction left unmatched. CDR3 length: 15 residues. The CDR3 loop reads CASSLGRGRVVTQYF. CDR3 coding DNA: TGTGCCAGCAGCTTAGGAAGGGGGCGCGTAGTTACACAGTATTTT.

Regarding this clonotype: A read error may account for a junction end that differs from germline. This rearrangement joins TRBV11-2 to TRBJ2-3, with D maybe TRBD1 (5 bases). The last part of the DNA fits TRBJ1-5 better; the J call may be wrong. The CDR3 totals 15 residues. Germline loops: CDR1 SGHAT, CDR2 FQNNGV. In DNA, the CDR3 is TGTGCCAGCAGTTTAGAGGTTGGGGACCAGGGTACGCAGCATTTT. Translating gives CASSLEVGDQGTQHF.

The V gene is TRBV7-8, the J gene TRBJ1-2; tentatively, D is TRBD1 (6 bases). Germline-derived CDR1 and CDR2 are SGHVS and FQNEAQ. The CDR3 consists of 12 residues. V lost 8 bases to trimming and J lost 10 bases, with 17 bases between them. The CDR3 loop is CASGSGQWVYTF. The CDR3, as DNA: TGTGCCAGCGGATCAGGACAGTGGGTCTACACCTTC.

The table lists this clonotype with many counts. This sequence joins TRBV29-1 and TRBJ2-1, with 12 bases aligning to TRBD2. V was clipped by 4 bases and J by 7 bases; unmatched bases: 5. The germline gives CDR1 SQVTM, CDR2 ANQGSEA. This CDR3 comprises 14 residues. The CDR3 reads CSVASGTSGNEQFF. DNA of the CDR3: TGCAGCGTTGCCAGCGGGACTAGCGGGAATGAGCAGTTCTTC.